What follows is one T cell receptor beta chain and its context. The V end was cut by 4 bases, the J end by 3 bases, with 17 bases between. Germline V gene sequence: CDR1 SGHRS, CDR2 YFSETQ. This CDR3 has 17 amino acids. Here immunoSEQ multiplex PCR was the method, and the copy in TCRdb shows in-frame clones only, minus some. The profile shows about 160,000 clones, roughly 90% of them singletons. These data come from a study of blood T cell repertoires in COVID-19. Study overall: From the United States, Italy and Spain came samples of acute and convalescent COVID-19. From T cells, B-cell-depleted T cells, or PBMCs came the material, which was cDNA or gDNA.

The sequencing sample was made of peripheral blood. The receptor was derived from a man in his sixties with active or convalescent COVID-19. The chain uses TRBV5-1 and TRBJ1-6, with a tentative D call TRBD1 (5 bases). CDR3 sequence (DNA): TGCGCCAGCAGCCCCCCGGGGGGTAGCCTCTATAATTCACCCCTCCACTTT. This sequence encodes CASSPPGGSLYNSPLHF.